These T cell receptor beta chains were read from a single sample in a study of identical twins. TCRdb reprocessed the 5' RACE reads with MiXCR, giving one entry per CDR3 protein. The table includes around 570,000 distinct CDR3 sequences, more than 9% detected once. These data also formed part of another study, on yellow fever vaccine responses in identical twins.

What was sequenced was PBMCs. These receptors were taken from a woman between 18 and 29 years old in good health. Both conserved end residues are part of each CDR3. Each record gives: D gene, J gene, clone size, CDR3 length, V gene, CDR3 DNA, CDR3 protein. A D gene is named only where the DNA matches it firmly. Clone size is stated in some rows and not others, as once, few, many or a class when expanded.

NA	TRBJ2-1	few	20	TRBV3-1	TGTGCCAGCAGGGATACAGGGCCCAACCCGAGACCGAGCTCCTACAATGAGCAGTTCTTC	CASRDTGPNPRPSSYNEQFF
NA	TRBJ2-3	NA	15	TRBV20-1	TGCAGTGCTGAAGGCCGGGAGCGGAGCACAGATACGCAGTATTTT	CSAEGRERSTDTQYF
NA	TRBJ1-2	many	13	TRBV20-1	TGCAGTGCTGGGGCGGGGACGAACTATGGCTACACCTTC	CSAGAGTNYGYTF
NA	TRBJ2-3	few	12	TRBV12-3/TRBV12-4	TGTGCCAGCAGTTCTATTTTCTCGGGGCAGTATTTT	CASSSIFSGQYF
NA	TRBJ2-1	few	11	TRBV20-1	TGCAGTGCTAGGACTAGCAATGAGCAGTTCTTC	CSARTSNEQFF
TRBD1	TRBJ2-2	NA	17	TRBV27	TGTGCCAGCAGCAGGATAACAGGGGGCGCCTGGACCGGGGAGCTGTTTTTT	CASSRITGGAWTGELFF
NA	TRBJ1-1	many	14	TRBV7-2	TGTGCCAGCAGCTTACAGGAAACGAGCACTGAAGCTTTCTTT	CASSLQETSTEAFF
NA	TRBJ2-5	few	14	TRBV6-1	TGTGCCAGCACTCAAGCCGAAGTGGTAGGGACCCAGTACTTC	CASTQAEVVGTQYF
NA	TRBJ2-1	NA	17	TRBV11-2	TGTGCCAGCAGCTCCATTGTAGCCTCAAACCTAGAAAATGAGCAGTTCTTC	CASSSIVASNLENEQFF
NA	TRBJ2-1	many	15	TRBV11-2	TGTGCCAGCAGCCTCCCCGGGCTAGCCTACAATGAGCAGTTCTTC	CASSLPGLAYNEQFF
TRBD2	TRBJ2-1	NA	17	TRBV20-1	TGCAGTGCTAGAGTCCCTGCTGGACTAGCGGGGATCAATGAGCAGTTCTTC	CSARVPAGLAGINEQFF
NA	TRBJ2-1	many	14	TRBV5-5	TGTGCCAGCAGCTCCCTTACAGGGTCGAATGAGCAGTTCTTC	CASSSLTGSNEQFF
NA	TRBJ2-7	NA	14	TRBV9	TGTGCCAGCAGCGCTAGGTCGTGGTCCTACGAGCAGTACTTC	CASSARSWSYEQYF
NA	TRBJ2-7	few	16	TRBV7-2	TGTGCCAGCAGCTGGCACCGTAGCGCGCCGACCTACGAGCAGTACTTC	CASSWHRSAPTYEQYF
NA	TRBJ2-1	NA	16	TRBV29-1	TGCAGCGTTACCTCCGTGGGCAGGGGCTCCTACAATGAGCAGTTCTTC	CSVTSVGRGSYNEQFF
TRBD2	TRBJ2-1	few	15	TRBV27	TGTGCCAGCAGTTTCCTAGCGGGAGGGCTTGGTGAGCAGTTCTTC	CASSFLAGGLGEQFF
TRBD1	TRBJ1-2	many	15	TRBV7-2	TGTGCCAGCAGCGAGACGGCGGGACAGAGCTATGGCTACACCTTC	CASSETAGQSYGYTF
NA	TRBJ1-2	NA	13	TRBV6-6	TGTGCCAGCAGTTACTCTGTGGGGTATGGCTACACCTTC	CASSYSVGYGYTF
TRBD1	TRBJ2-7	NA	15	TRBV7-9	TGTGCCAGCAGCCCCCTAGGGACAGGGCACTACGAGCAGTACTTC	CASSPLGTGHYEQYF
NA	TRBJ2-5	few	14	TRBV28	TGTGCCAGCGGCGGGGCGCCTGACCAAGAGACCCAGTACTTC	CASGGAPDQETQYF
TRBD2	TRBJ2-1	NA	19	TRBV11-1	TGTGCCAGCAGCTTAGCAAGGTTGGGACTAGCCCTAACGGACAATGAGCAGTTCTTC	CASSLARLGLALTDNEQFF
NA	TRBJ1-1	many	15	TRBV4-3	TGCGCCAGCAGCCAAGAGCAGGACTTGAACACTGAAGCTTTCTTT	CASSQEQDLNTEAFF
NA	TRBJ2-3	NA	15	TRBV6-5	TGTGCCAGCAGTTCGGAGGGGGGGGGCACAGATACGCAGTATTTT	CASSSEGGGTDTQYF
TRBD2	TRBJ2-3	NA	20	TRBV11-2	TGTGCCAGCAGCTTAGGGGCTAGCGGAGCGATAGCAAGGGTCACAGATACGCAGTATTTT	CASSLGASGAIARVTDTQYF
NA	TRBJ2-3	many	15	TRBV12-3/TRBV12-4	TGTGCCAGCAGTTTCTTCGGGGCTACCACAGATACGCAGTATTTT	CASSFFGATTDTQYF
TRBD1	TRBJ2-1	NA	13	TRBV6-1	TGTGCCAGCAGGTGGGACAGTTACAATGAGCAGTTCTTC	CASRWDSYNEQFF
TRBD1	TRBJ2-7	NA	18	TRBV5-5	TGTGCCAGCAGCCTGACCGTTATTGGGACAGTGATGGACAACGAGCAGTACTTC	CASSLTVIGTVMDNEQYF
TRBD1	TRBJ2-1	NA	16	TRBV12-3/TRBV12-4	TGTGCCAGCAGTCCCTTCGGACAGGGCCCCTACAATGAGCAGTTCTTC	CASSPFGQGPYNEQFF
NA	TRBJ1-1	few	15	TRBV7-2	TGTGCCAGCAGTTACAGGGCTGTGGGGAACACTGAAGCTTTCTTT	CASSYRAVGNTEAFF
NA	TRBJ1-6	many	15	TRBV6-5	TGTGCCAGCAGTTACGATATAGGGGGGTTTTCACCCCTCCACTTT	CASSYDIGGFSPLHF
NA	TRBJ1-1	many	13	TRBV12-3/TRBV12-4	TGTGCCAGCAGTTTAGGGGCAGGGGTTGAAGCTTTCTTT	CASSLGAGVEAFF
NA	TRBJ2-7	many	14	TRBV12-3/TRBV12-4	TGTGCCAGCAGTCACACAGACAGCTCCTACGAGCAGTACTTC	CASSHTDSSYEQYF
NA	TRBJ1-4	few	18	TRBV4-3	TGCGCCAGCAGCCAAGATATAGAATCGGGACGCTGGTTTGAAAAACTGTTTTTT	CASSQDIESGRWFEKLFF
TRBD2	TRBJ2-5	NA	18	TRBV2	TGTGCCAGCAGTTCGGCCGTCGGTGGACTAGCGGGAGGAGAGACCCAGTACTTC	CASSSAVGGLAGGETQYF
TRBD2	TRBJ2-1	NA	15	TRBV7-9	TGTGCCAGCAGCCTGGGACTAGCGAGCTTCAATGAGCAGTTCTTC	CASSLGLASFNEQFF
NA	TRBJ2-2	few	12	TRBV6-6	TGTGCCAGCACTAACGGTTACGGGGAGCTGTTTTTT	CASTNGYGELFF
TRBD2	TRBJ2-7	many	13	TRBV20-1	TGCAGTGCAACCGGACTAGCGGCCGTAGAGCAGTACTTC	CSATGLAAVEQYF
NA	TRBJ1-1	NA	14	TRBV28	TGTGCCAGCAGCAAGTTGGGGATATTCACTGAAGCTTTCTTT	CASSKLGIFTEAFF
NA	TRBJ2-7	NA	10	TRBV27	TGTGCCAGCAGTTCCCAGGGAAAGTACTTC	CASSSQGKYF
TRBD2	TRBJ2-1	many	15	TRBV3-1	TGTGCCAGCAGCCAGGGACTAGCGAATTACAATGAGCAGTTCTTC	CASSQGLANYNEQFF
NA	TRBJ2-1	many	15	TRBV21-1	TGTGCCAGCAGCATCAAGACAGGGCAGTACAATGAGCAGTTCTTC	CASSIKTGQYNEQFF
NA	TRBJ2-7	many	13	TRBV6-6	TGTGCCAGCAAAGGACACGAGGCCTACGAGCAGTACTTC	CASKGHEAYEQYF